These 4 T cell receptor beta chains were all obtained from the same sample, sequenced in a study of cytomegalovirus exposure and HLA in healthy donors. The data were produced by immunoSEQ multiplex PCR, yet TCRdb's version contains in-frame clones alone and is incomplete. The table lists about 220,000 clones, approximately 90% of them singletons. The material sequenced was PBMCs. The receptors were sampled from a woman under 30 in good health and CMV-seronegative.

The chain joins TRBV18 to TRBJ2-7; D gene ambiguous. V gave up 3 bases and J gave up 4 bases, with 13 bases separating them. Per germline, CDR1 KGHSH and CDR2 LQKENI. This CDR3 comprises 14 residues. The CDR3 sequence is CASSPAERVYEQYF. In DNA, the CDR3 is TGTGCCAGCTCACCCGCAGAGCGAGTTTACGAGCAGTACTTC.

The chain is built from TRBV2 and TRBJ2-3, with 10 bases identical to TRBD2. The CDR3 runs 19 residues. The V segment lost 4 bases and the J segment 0 bases; nucleotides outside the gene matches: 13. Germline V gene sequence: CDR1 SNHLY, CDR2 FYNNEI. The CDR3 is CASSGFSGRWGSSTDTQYF. The CDR3 region has the DNA TGTGCCAGCAGTGGTTTTAGCGGGAGGTGGGGATCTAGCACAGATACGCAGTATTTT. The full variable domain, with the rest looked up from reference TRBV2 and TRBJ2-3, is EPEVTQTPSHQVTQMGQEVILRCVPISNHLYFYWYRQILGQKVEFLVSFYNNEISEKSEIFDDQFSVERPDGSNFTLKIRSTKLEDSAMYFCASSGFSGRWGSSTDTQYFGPGTRLTVL.

The genes are TRBV2 and TRBJ1-2, with 8 bases fitting TRBD1. Per the germline V gene, CDR1 is SNHLY and CDR2 is FYNNEI. The CDR3 loop spans 15 amino acids. J was trimmed by 6 bases and V by 4 bases; bases with no gene match: 10. The CDR3 DNA follows: TGTGCCAGCAGTGTTGCGACAGGGGAAGTAAATGGCTACACCTTC. Protein product: CASSVATGEVNGYTF. Complete variable domain (other parts from reference TRBV2 and TRBJ1-2): EPEVTQTPSHQVTQMGQEVILRCVPISNHLYFYWYRQILGQKVEFLVSFYNNEISEKSEIFDDQFSVERPDGSNFTLKIRSTKLEDSAMYFCASSVATGEVNGYTFGSGTRLTVV.

CDR3 sequence reads: CASSLGGGGSGNTIYF. Written as DNA, the CDR3 is TGTGCCAGCAGCTTGGGCGGCGGTGGGTCAGGAAACACCATATATTTT. The J gene is TRBJ1-3, the V gene TRBV5-4; D gene unclear. The CDR3 runs 16 residues. CDR1 is SGHNT, CDR2 YYREEE, per germline (reference sequence). Trimming removed 0 bases at V and 4 bases at J, with 14 bases between. Filled out from reference TRBV5-4 and TRBJ1-3, the complete variable domain reads ETGVTQSPTHLIKTRGQQVTLRCSSQSGHNTVSWYQQALGQGPQFIFQYYREEENGRGNFPPRFSGLQFPNYSSELNVNALELDDSALYLCASSLGGGGSGNTIYFGEGSWLTVV.